The 25 T cell receptor beta chains listed next were all sequenced from one sample in a study of blood T cells in healthy people across ages. Next came a second PCR, run for about 7 to 12 cycles, which used a sample-barcoded 5' primer along with a J-beta primer mix. TCRdb fed the 5' RACE reads into MiXCR, producing one record per CDR3 protein. The sample comprises over 1,300,000 distinct CDR3 sequences, 59% of which are singletons, and over 5.5% rests with the top ten. The sequencing input was blood. Receptor source: a man aged 18 to 29 in good health.

This clonotype was observed a single time. V and J are TRBV5-6 and TRBJ1-1, with D possibly matching TRBD1 (5 bases). V lost 1 base and J 0 bases, leaving 10 bases between the germline ends. Germline V lookup: CDR1 SGHDT, CDR2 YYEEEE. This CDR3 is 15 amino acids long. Written as DNA, the CDR3 is TGTGCCAGCAGCTTGCCCAGGGCCCTGAACACTGAAGCTTTCTTT. This translates into CASSLPRALNTEAFF. The full variable domain, rest sourced from reference TRBV5-6 and TRBJ1-1, is DAGVTQSPTHLIKTRGQQVTLRCSPKSGHDTVSWYQQALGQGPQFIFQYYEEEERQRGNFPDRFSGHQFPNYSSELNVNALLLGDSALYLCASSLPRALNTEAFFGQGTRLTVV.

This chain links TRBV4-3 with TRBJ1-1, with D possibly matching TRBD1 (6 bases). The germline V and J ends were trimmed by 0 bases and 6 bases, with 14 bases remaining between them. In germline, CDR1 is LGHNA, CDR2 YSLEER. The CDR3 spans 15 residues. The CDR3 DNA is TGCGCCAGCAGCCAAGATAGAAGGGGGTTGGCTGAAGCTTTCTTT. It translates to CASSQDRRGLAEAFF.

This clonotype was detected only a few times. The V gene is TRBV20-1, the J gene TRBJ2-1; tentative D call: TRBD2 (6 bases). V lost 4 bases to trimming and J lost 0 bases, with 16 bases between them. The germline V gene encodes CDR1 DFQATT and CDR2 SNEGSKA (reference sequence). The CDR3 consists of 16 residues. The CDR3: CSATPLGRGSYNEQFF. The CDR3, as DNA: TGCAGTGCTACCCCCTTGGGGCGGGGCTCCTACAATGAGCAGTTCTTC.

J is TRBJ2-2 and V is TRBV19, with D possibly matching TRBD2 (6 bases). CDR1 is LNHDA and CDR2 is SQIVND in the germline V gene (reference sequence). Trimming removed 5 bases at V and 2 bases at J, with 12 bases between. The CDR3 runs to 15 residues. The CDR3: CASSWGDGNTGELFF. Here the CDR3 DNA reads TGTGCCAGTAGTTGGGGGGACGGTAACACCGGGGAGCTGTTTTTT. The whole variable domain, filled in from reference TRBV19 and TRBJ2-2, reads DGGITQSPKYLFRKEGQNVTLSCEQNLNHDAMYWYRQDPGQGLRLIYYSQIVNDFQKGDIAEGYSVSREKKESFPLTVTSAQKNPTAFYLCASSWGDGNTGELFFGEGSRLTVL.

The genes are TRBV20-1 and TRBJ2-5, with 14 positions matching TRBD2. V shed 6 bases and J 3 bases; nucleotides not matched to a gene: 18. This CDR3 contains 19 residues. CDR1 and CDR2 from the germline V gene are DFQATT and SNEGSKA (reference sequence). The CDR3: CSASGTSGRSPPLKETQYF. The CDR3, as DNA: TGCAGTGCGTCCGGGACTAGCGGGAGAAGCCCCCCACTCAAAGAGACCCAGTACTTC.

The table lists this clonotype with a count of one. The CDR3 DNA follows: TGCAGTGCTAGAGATATGCAGGATAATGAAAAACTGTTTTTT. This encodes CSARDMQDNEKLFF. This sequence joins TRBV20-1 and TRBJ1-4; D unclear. Trimming left V 0 bases short and J 4 bases short, with 9 bases between. The V gene's germline CDR1 is DFQATT and CDR2 SNEGSKA (reference sequence). The CDR3 is made up of 14 amino acids.

This chain joins TRBV6-2 or TRBV6-3 and TRBJ2-1, with D maybe TRBD2 (5 bases). Germline assignment: CDR1 MNHEY and CDR2 SVGEGT. The CDR3 is made up of 16 amino acids. The V end was cut by 2 bases, the J end by 2 bases, with 13 bases between. The CDR3 region is CASSYGPGGPYNEQFF. CDR3 nucleotides: TGTGCCAGCAGTTACGGCCCAGGAGGCCCCTACAATGAGCAGTTCTTC.

The chain has TRBV29-1 and TRBJ2-7; tentatively, D is TRBD2 (6 bases). This CDR3 spans 15 amino acids. Trimming shortened V by 8 bases and J by 1 base, and 21 bases separated the two germline ends. Germline V lookup: CDR1 SQVTM, CDR2 ANQGSEA. Here the CDR3 reads CSTSGGEKESYEQYF. CDR3 sequence (DNA): TGCAGCACCTCCGGCGGGGAAAAGGAGTCCTACGAGCAGTACTTC.

The rearrangement links TRBV20-1 to TRBJ2-3, with 7 bases identical to TRBD1. The V and J ends lost 4 bases and 3 bases, in that order; junction bases with no gene match: 7. CDR3 length: 14 residues. CDR1 is DFQATT, CDR2 SNEGSKA, per germline (reference sequence). For the CDR3, the DNA is TGCAGTGCTAAACCGGGACAGCAAACAGATACGCAGTATTTT. Translating it yields CSAKPGQQTDTQYF.

The chain uses TRBV20-1 and TRBJ2-4; TRBD1 or TRBD2 may be the D gene (6 bases each). The J call is doubtful: the DNA matches TRBJ2-5 better. The CDR3 contains 14 residues. CDR1 DFQATT and CDR2 SNEGSKA come from the germline V gene (reference sequence). The CDR3 reads CSASRGDWQETQYF. As DNA, the CDR3 is TGCAGTGCTAGTAGGGGGGACTGGCAAGAGACCCAGTACTTC.

This clonotype was counted only a few times. The chain carries TRBV12-5 and TRBJ2-1; TRBD1 or TRBD2 may be the D gene (6 bases each). The V gene lost 2 bases and the J gene lost 4 bases, with 15 bases spanning the gap. Germline V gene sequence: CDR1 LGHNT, CDR2 FRNRAP. The CDR3 runs 16 residues. The CDR3 DNA reads as TGTGCTAGTGGTTTGAGTCCGGGGGCAGGATACAATGAGCAGTTCTTC. Protein product: CASGLSPGAGYNEQFF.

The chain links TRBV27 to TRBJ2-1; D perhaps matches TRBD1 (5 bases). V was trimmed by 5 bases and J by 4 bases, leaving 15 bases between them. CDR1 and CDR2 from the germline V gene are MNHEY and SMNVEV (reference sequence). There are 15 residues in the CDR3. The CDR3, as DNA: TGTGCCAGCAGTGATAAAAGGCAGGGATACAATGAGCAGTTCTTC. It specifies CASSDKRQGYNEQFF.

The rearrangement uses TRBV6-6 and TRBJ1-2, with 7 nucleotides matching TRBD1. Germline CDR1 MNHNY, CDR2 SVGAGI (reference sequence). J gave up 4 bases and V 5 bases, and 10 bases lay outside the gene matches. This CDR3 is 15 amino acids long. The CDR3 region is CASSIRGQEGYGYTF. The CDR3 DNA follows: TGTGCCAGCAGTATCCGTGGACAGGAGGGCTATGGCTACACCTTC.

The CDR3 reads CAISPDQETQYF. The CDR3 DNA is TGTGCCATCAGCCCTGATCAAGAGACCCAGTACTTC. The chain employs TRBV10-3 and TRBJ2-5, with no clear D. Per germline, CDR1 ENHRY and CDR2 SYGVKD. CDR3 size: 12 residues. Trimming pared 6 bases from V and 2 bases from J, leaving 7 bases between.

This sequence joins TRBV5-1 and TRBJ2-1; D is perhaps TRBD2 (7 bases). This CDR3 has 17 amino acids. Germline CDR1 SGHRS, CDR2 YFSETQ. V lost 6 bases, J lost 7 bases, and 26 bases lay in between. CDR3 DNA: TGCGCCAGCACCCTTCTTCCCGGGGAGGGGGGGTTGAATGAGCAGTTCTTC. Its translation: CASTLLPGEGGLNEQFF.

Points on this clonotype: No conserved phenylalanine or tryptophan ends this CDR3, so it is likely a read error. The chain has TRBV7-2 and TRBJ2-7; D uncertain. Germline values: CDR1 SGHTA, CDR2 FQGNSA. There are 15 residues in the CDR3. The V end was cut by 3 bases, the J end by 6 bases, with 18 bases between. The CDR3 is CASSFRSSESGEQYS. The CDR3 DNA reads as TGTGCCAGCAGCTTTAGATCGAGCGAATCAGGCGAGCAGTACTCC.

This clonotype occurred a few times. V and J are TRBV5-1 and TRBJ2-7, with TRBD2 matching over 15 bases. Germline CDR1 reads SGHRS; CDR2 reads YFSETQ. The V and J ends lost 4 bases and 5 bases, in that order; junction bases with no gene match: 7. The length of the CDR3 is 16 residues. Here the CDR3 reads CASSPWTSGRADEQYF. For the CDR3, the DNA is TGCGCCAGCAGCCCCTGGACTAGCGGGAGGGCCGACGAGCAGTACTTC. Full variable domain (rest looked up from reference TRBV5-1 and TRBJ2-7): KAGVTQTPRYLIKTRGQQVTLSCSPISGHRSVSWYQQTPGQGLQFLFEYFSETQRNKGNFPGRFSGRQFSNSRSEMNVSTLELGDSALYLCASSPWTSGRADEQYFGPGTRLTVT.

The V and J genes are TRBV6-2 or TRBV6-3 and TRBJ2-1; TRBD2 is a possible D gene (7 bases). There are 15 residues in the CDR3. The germline V gene has CDR1 MNHEY and CDR2 SVGEGT. Trimming removed 5 bases at V and 7 bases at J, with 18 bases between. CDR3 residues: CASSTNQGGGNEQFF. The CDR3 DNA reads as TGTGCCAGCAGTACTAACCAAGGGGGGGGAAATGAGCAGTTCTTC.

This clonotype was found a few times. The chain has TRBV6-5 and TRBJ2-3, with 8 bases matching TRBD2. V trimming: 0 bases; J trimming: 0 bases; junction bases outside the gene matches: 2. The CDR3 length is 16 residues. CDR1 and CDR2 from the germline V gene are MNHEY and SVGAGI. CDR3 residues: CASSYSSSGSTDTQYF. Written as DNA, the CDR3 is TGTGCCAGCAGTTACTCGTCTAGCGGGAGCACAGATACGCAGTATTTT.

The chain joins TRBV10-3 to TRBJ2-5; D unresolved. CDR1 and CDR2 (germline): ENHRY, SYGVKD. Trimming took 8 bases from V and 11 from J, leaving 30 bases between them. This CDR3 contains 16 residues. The CDR3 is CAISNTEYSSYNEQYF. Here the CDR3 DNA reads TGTGCCATCTCCAACACCGAGTATAGCTCCTACAATGAGCAGTACTTC.

V and J are TRBV7-9 and TRBJ2-7; 8 nucleotides line up with TRBD2. Germline lookup yields CDR1 SEHNR and CDR2 FQNEAQ (reference sequence). V dropped 4 bases and J dropped 5; count of bases not matched to a gene: 10. This CDR3 spans 15 amino acids. The CDR3 loop is CASSSTREGRHEQYF. The CDR3 coding sequence is TGTGCCAGCAGCTCCACCCGGGAGGGTAGGCACGAGCAGTACTTC.

The chain uses TRBV6-2 or TRBV6-3 and TRBJ1-6; no reliable D call. Germline V gene sequence: CDR1 MNHEY, CDR2 SVGEGT. Trimming removed 2 bases from V and 6 bases from J, with 14 bases in between. The CDR3 sequence is 16 residues long. DNA for the CDR3: TGTGCCAGCAGTTACGTCCCGGGATCGAGTAATTCACCCCTCCACTTT. Translation gives CASSYVPGSSNSPLHF.

The chain combines TRBV24-1 with TRBJ2-3; 11 nucleotides line up with TRBD1. Germline V gene data show CDR1 as KGHDR and CDR2 as SFDVKD. Losses at the gene ends were 3 bases for V and 2 bases for J; bases not matched to a gene: 3. The CDR3 is 16 residues long. The CDR3: CATSDPGQGVTDTQYF. CDR3 in DNA: TGTGCCACCAGTGATCCGGGACAGGGGGTCACAGATACGCAGTATTTT.

The chain employs TRBV6-1 and TRBJ1-1, with D unclear. Germline V gene lookup returns CDR1 MNHNS and CDR2 SASEGT. The length of the CDR3 is 13 residues. V dropped 3 bases and J dropped 2 bases, with 7 bases sitting between them. The CDR3 here is CASSDTDNTEAFF. CDR3 DNA: TGTGCCAGCAGTGATACAGATAACACTGAAGCTTTCTTT.

This chain connects TRBV4-2 to TRBJ2-1; no firm D call. V gave up 0 bases and J gave up 4 bases, with 7 bases separating them. The CDR3 has 14 amino acids. Germline V gene lookup returns CDR1 LGHNA and CDR2 YNFKEQ. CDR3 in amino acids: CASSQEQDYNEQFF. The CDR3 nucleotides read TGTGCCAGCAGCCAAGAACAAGATTACAATGAGCAGTTCTTC.